This T cell receptor (beta chain) originates from a study of human T cells and chemical hapten exposure. TCRdb independently ran MiXCR on the RACE reads; one entry per CDR3 protein. The repertoire holds 55,000 to 85,000 distinct CDR3 sequences, with 9.8% as singletons. This clonotype was observed a single time. The CDR3 has 13 amino acids. V gave up 2 bases and J gave up 4 bases, with 7 bases separating them. Per germline, CDR1 MNHEY and CDR2 SMNVEV (reference sequence). Indicated time point: patch test 1, 2 weeks after DPC sensitization. Treatment here: therapeutic diphenylcyclopropenone sensitization with weekly scalp DPC. Samples of blood were obtained prior to the application of each patch test. Total RNA came from unfractionated whole blood.

The specimen was whole blood, collected in connection with sensitization to the hapten diphenylcyclopropenone (DPC). The source of this sequence is a woman between 35 and 50 years old with alopecia areata. Some clones in this sample may be carry-over from other donors' samples. This chain links TRBV27 with TRBJ2-3; D call uncertain. The CDR3 DNA reads as TGTGCCAGCAGTTTAGGGTTCCCAGATACGCAGTATTTT. This codes for CASSLGFPDTQYF.